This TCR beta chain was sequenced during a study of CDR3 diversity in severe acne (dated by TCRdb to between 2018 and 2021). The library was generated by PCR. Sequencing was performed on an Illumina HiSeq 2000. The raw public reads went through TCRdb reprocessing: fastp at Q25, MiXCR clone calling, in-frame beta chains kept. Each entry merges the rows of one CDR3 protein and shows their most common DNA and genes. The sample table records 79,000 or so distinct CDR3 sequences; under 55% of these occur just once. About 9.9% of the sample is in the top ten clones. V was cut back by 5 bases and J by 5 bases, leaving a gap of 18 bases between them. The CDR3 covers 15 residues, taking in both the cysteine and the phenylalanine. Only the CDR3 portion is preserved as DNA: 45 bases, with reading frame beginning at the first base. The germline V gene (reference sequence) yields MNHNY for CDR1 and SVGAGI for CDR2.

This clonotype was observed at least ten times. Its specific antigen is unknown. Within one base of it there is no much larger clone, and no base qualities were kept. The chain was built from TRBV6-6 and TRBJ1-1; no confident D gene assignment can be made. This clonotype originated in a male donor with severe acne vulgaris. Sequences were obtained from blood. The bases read TGTGCCAGCAGTACGTTTGGAGGCGGGGAGACTGAAGCTTTCTTT. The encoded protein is CASSTFGGGETEAFF.